This T cell receptor delta chain was sequenced during a study of γδ T cells in repeated Plasmodium falciparum infection. About the study: The natural-infection arm compared Malian children under seasonal malaria with matched Australian children. Samples were taken at baseline, before some infections, and 21 days after each. Malian repertoires were sampled cross-sectionally without transmission and longitudinally through febrile malaria. Study-wide results and limits: Over time and infection, Vgamma9/Vdelta2+ repertoires remained highly stable and polyclonal.

TCRdb re-processed the multiplex PCR reads via CATT. The sample contains under 60,000 delta-chain clones, around 1.6% of which appear only once. In regard to this clone: Its antigen is currently unknown. This DNA's translation and the protein TCRdb lists, from a much larger clone, do not match at residue 10, likely due to a read error; the protein shown is translated from the DNA.

Bulk repertoires came from Vgamma9/Vdelta2+ or Vdelta2-negative gammadelta T cells flow-sorted from PBMC. Germline-derived CDR1 and CDR2 are GEAIGNYY and EKD. This CDR3 is built from 14 residues. Sequencing was done on a sample of gamma-delta T cells from blood. This rearrangement joins TRDV2 to TRDJ1; D call uncertain. TCRdb gives no J gene; it was assigned here by matching the DNA to germline. The receptor was isolated from a pool of human donors (malaria-infected and uninfected, not separated). CDR3: CACDSLLNTEKLIF. The CDR3 DNA reads TGTGCCTGTGACTCCTTACTTAACACCGAAAAACTCATCTTT.